The 4 T cell receptor beta chains listed next were all sequenced from one sample in a study of blood T cell repertoires in COVID-19. Here immunoSEQ multiplex PCR was the method, and the copy in TCRdb shows in-frame clones only, minus some. The sample lists roughly 150,000 clones, about four fifths occurring once. Sequencing input: peripheral blood. These receptors were collected from a woman of 80 years or more with acute or convalescent COVID-19.

The rearrangement joins TRBV19 to TRBJ2-2, with 14 bases matching TRBD2. Germline V gives CDR1 LNHDA, CDR2 SQIVND (reference sequence). J lost 4 bases, V lost 1 base, and 5 bases had no gene match. The CDR3 sequence is 18 residues long. DNA of the CDR3: TGTGCCAGTAGTATAGGGACAGGACTAGCGGGAGGCACCGGGGAGCTGTTTTTT. As protein: CASSIGTGLAGGTGELFF.

This clone was picked up a small number of times. The chain combines TRBV2 with TRBJ2-1; D is unresolved. The V and J ends lost 6 bases and 0 bases respectively, with 6 bases between them. There are 13 residues in the CDR3. The germline CDR1 and CDR2 sequences are SNHLY and FYNNEI. The CDR3 sequence: CASRRISYNEQFF. The CDR3 nucleotides are TGTGCCAGCAGGCGGATCTCCTACAATGAGCAGTTCTTC.

V gene TRBV6-5 combines with J gene TRBJ2-1, with 14 nucleotides matching TRBD2. Germline assignment: CDR1 MNHEY and CDR2 SVGAGI. After removal of 4 bases from V and 6 bases from J, the junction contained 2 bases not matched to a gene. The CDR3 covers 15 residues. The CDR3 nucleotides read TGTGCCAGCAGTTCCGGGACTAGCGGGAGCAATGAGCAGTTCTTC. This sequence encodes CASSSGTSGSNEQFF.

This clone occurred a few times. The chain employs TRBV7-9 and TRBJ2-2; the D is unclear. Germline V CDR1 and CDR2: SEHNR, FQNEAQ (reference sequence). The V and J ends lost 1 base and 2 bases respectively, with 11 bases between them. There are 16 residues in the CDR3. The CDR3 DNA reads TGTGCCAGCAGCTTAGTCCTAGTACGCAACACCGGGGAGCTGTTTTTT. It codes for CASSLVLVRNTGELFF.